These 25 T cell receptor beta chains were all obtained from the same sample, sequenced in a study of regulatory T cells in long-lasting Graves disease. Arm-PCR of CDR3 regions and iRepertoire HTBI primers were used to build TCR beta libraries. TCRdb redid the calling of the multiplex PCR reads with MiXCR, one entry per CDR3 protein. This repertoire shows about 220,000 distinct CDR3 sequences, around a fifth found once; its top ten account for approximately 10%. Time point specified: newly diagnosed GD, antithyroid drugs for less than 3 months. PBMC-derived RNA was used for the TCR library. This sample was shared with a second study, whose subject was T cells in Graves' hyperthyroidism and ophthalmopathy.

Source: peripheral blood mononuclear cells (PBMCs), taken at new diagnosis, from a patient treated with antithyroid drugs. Receptors were obtained from a woman aged 30 to 39 with Graves disease.

This clonotype was detected ten times or more. The CDR3 loop is CASSVDPENYGYTF. The CDR3 DNA follows: TGTGCCAGCAGCGTAGATCCCGAAAACTATGGCTACACCTTC. The rearrangement uses TRBV9 and TRBJ1-2, with D unresolved. The CDR3 extends over 14 amino acids. Germline assignment: CDR1 SGDLS and CDR2 YYNGEE. The V end lost 0 bases, the J end lost 2 bases, and 8 bases lay between the germline ends.

This clonotype has ten or more counts. V and J are TRBV19 and TRBJ2-7; 9 bases line up with TRBD1. The CDR3 runs to 15 residues. J gave up 3 bases and V 4 bases, and 7 bases lay outside the gene matches. The germline gives CDR1 LNHDA, CDR2 SQIVND (reference sequence). The CDR3 loop reads CASSRMTGGDYEQYF. The CDR3 bases are TGTGCCAGTAGTAGAATGACAGGGGGGGACTACGAGCAGTACTTC.

This clonotype was counted between two and nine times. The chain employs TRBV19 and TRBJ1-5; a possible D gene is TRBD1 (6 bases). Per the germline V gene, CDR1 is LNHDA and CDR2 is SQIVND (reference sequence). The CDR3 consists of 15 residues. V gave up 0 bases and J gave up 7 bases, with 13 bases separating them. The CDR3 here is CASSIDRGAWQPQHF. For the CDR3, the DNA is TGTGCCAGTAGTATAGATAGGGGGGCTTGGCAGCCCCAGCATTTT.

The chain links TRBV2 to TRBJ2-1, with 9 positions matching TRBD2. Per germline, CDR1 SNHLY and CDR2 FYNNEI. This CDR3 comprises 15 residues. J lost 2 bases, V lost 4 bases, and 3 bases had no gene match. The CDR3 DNA reads TGTGCCAGCAGTGTAGCGGGAGTCACCTACAATGAGCAGTTCTTC. Its translation is CASSVAGVTYNEQFF.

This chain uses TRBV6-9 with TRBJ1-1; 10 bases are shared with TRBD1. The germline gives CDR1 MNHGY, CDR2 SVAAGI. V trimming: 3 bases; J trimming: 3 bases; junction bases outside the gene matches: 7. CDR3 length: 16 residues. The CDR3 DNA follows: TGTGCCAGCAGTTACCCGGGACAGGGGAAGGACACTGAAGCTTTCTTT. This translates into CASSYPGQGKDTEAFF.

This clonotype has more than one count but fewer than ten. This chain uses TRBV19 with TRBJ1-1; tentatively, D is TRBD1 (6 bases). Germline V gives CDR1 LNHDA, CDR2 SQIVND (reference sequence). Trimming cost V 0 bases and J 1 base, with 9 bases left between them. CDR3 length: 15 residues. CDR3 coding DNA: TGTGCCAGTAGTATAGACGGGGGGCCGAACACTGAAGCTTTCTTT. This gives the protein CASSIDGGPNTEAFF.

V gene TRBV3-1 combines with J gene TRBJ2-5, with D tentatively TRBD2 (6 bases). Germline V gene lookup returns CDR1 LGHDT and CDR2 YNNKEL (reference sequence). V was clipped by 4 bases and J by 4 bases, with 13 bases between them. This CDR3 has 14 amino acids. CDR3: CASSPETRLETQYF. CDR3 bases: TGTGCCAGCAGCCCAGAGACTAGATTAGAGACCCAGTACTTC.

In this sample, this clonotype turned up many times. V usage is TRBV30 and J usage is TRBJ2-5; TRBD1 or TRBD2 may be the D gene (6 bases each). The germline V and J ends were trimmed by 4 bases and 5 bases, with 17 bases remaining between them. The CDR3 extends over 14 amino acids. Germline CDR1 and CDR2: GTSNPN and SVGIG (reference sequence). CDR3 DNA: TGTGCCTGGACCCGGAGGGGGGCCTGGGAGACCCAGTACTTC. Translated: CAWTRRGAWETQYF.

There are many counts of this clonotype. The chain employs TRBV11-2 and TRBJ2-1, with TRBD2 identical over 8 bases. Trimming took 1 base from V and 3 from J; bases not matched to a gene: 11. Germline-derived CDR1 and CDR2 are SGHAT and FQNNGV. The CDR3 totals 18 residues. The CDR3 DNA reads TGTGCCAGCAGCTTAGCCCCTCGGGGGGGGGGACTCTACAATGAGCAGTTCTTC. Translation: CASSLAPRGGGLYNEQFF.

Concerning this clonotype itself: A read error is likely here: a far larger clone is one base away. This chain uses TRBV10-3 with TRBJ2-1, with TRBD2 identical over 8 bases. Per the germline V gene, CDR1 is ENHRY and CDR2 is SYGVKD. The CDR3 totals 16 residues. The V segment lost 3 bases and the J segment 10 bases; nucleotides outside the gene matches: 14. For the CDR3, the DNA is TGTGCCATCAGTGATTTGGCCTCGAGCGGGAGAGTCGAGCAGTTCTTC. This codes for CAISDLASSGRVEQFF.

This clonotype was seen at least ten times. This chain uses TRBV2 with TRBJ2-7, with TRBD2 matching 10 bases. Germline values: CDR1 SNHLY, CDR2 FYNNEI. The length of the CDR3 is 14 residues. The junction had 3 bases not matched to a gene; V was cut back by 4 bases and J by 3 bases. The CDR3 region has the DNA TGTGCCAGCAGTGGGCGGACTAGCGGCTACGAGCAGTACTTC. This codes for CASSGRTSGYEQYF.

This clonotype was recorded at least ten times. J is TRBJ1-6 and V is TRBV19; TRBD1 aligns across 7 bases. CDR1 LNHDA and CDR2 SQIVND come from the germline V gene (reference sequence). V lost 5 bases to trimming and J lost 7 bases; unmatched junction nucleotides: 8. The CDR3 consists of 15 residues. Here the CDR3 DNA reads TGTGCCAGTAGTTCCCCCGGCAGGGGGAATTCACCCCTCCACTTT. Protein product: CASSSPGRGNSPLHF.

This clonotype appeared many times. This sequence joins TRBV11-2 and TRBJ2-7, with TRBD2 as a possible D gene (5 bases). The CDR3 consists of 17 residues. Per the germline V gene, CDR1 is SGHAT and CDR2 is FQNNGV. V dropped 4 bases and J dropped 2 bases, with 21 bases sitting between them. The CDR3 DNA sequence: TGTGCCAGCAGCTCGAGAGGGCATATACTGTCTACCTACGAGCAGTACTTC. Translated: CASSSRGHILSTYEQYF.

This clonotype turned up a few times. V and J are TRBV5-6 and TRBJ1-2; no clear D. Looked up from germline, CDR1 is SGHDT and CDR2 is YYEEEE. This CDR3 contains 17 residues. The V end lost 1 base, the J end lost 1 base, and 17 bases lay between the germline ends. CDR3 loop: CASSLWWLKGHNYGYTF. The CDR3 DNA follows: TGTGCCAGCAGCTTGTGGTGGTTAAAGGGCCATAACTATGGCTACACCTTC.

For this clonotype: A read error is possible here, since a much larger clone lies one base away. The genes are TRBV6-1 and TRBJ1-3; D uncertain. Trimming removed 1 base from V and 8 bases from J, with 15 bases in between. This CDR3 region has 15 residues. CDR1 MNHNS and CDR2 SASEGT come from the germline V gene. CDR3 amino acids: CASSEEGGFGDTIYF. CDR3 sequence (DNA): TGTGCCAGCAGTGAAGAAGGAGGGTTCGGAGACACCATATATTTT.

This chain uses TRBV2 with TRBJ2-3, with D uncertain. This CDR3 has 15 residues. Trimming shortened V by 7 bases and J by 4 bases, and 18 bases separated the two germline ends. The germline V gene encodes CDR1 SNHLY and CDR2 FYNNEI. CDR3 protein: CASKNGIPKADTQYF. CDR3 in DNA: TGTGCCAGCAAAAATGGAATACCGAAAGCAGATACGCAGTATTTT.

Ten or more counts support this clonotype. The chain employs TRBV6-1 and TRBJ1-2; weak D call: TRBD1 (6 bases). Germline values: CDR1 MNHNS, CDR2 SASEGT. V was shortened by 6 bases and J by 5 bases, with 13 bases between the two germline ends. The CDR3 is made up of 13 amino acids. The CDR3 region has the DNA TGTGCCAGCAGCGCCCTGGACAGTTATGGCTACACCTTC. This encodes CASSALDSYGYTF.

As regards this clonotype: A much bigger clone sits one base away, suggesting this may be a read error. This CDR3 fails to terminate in the conserved phenylalanine or tryptophan, so it likely reflects a read error. V gene TRBV5-5 combines with J gene TRBJ2-2, with D perhaps being TRBD1 or TRBD2 (5 bases each). Trimming took off 6 bases at V and 4 bases at J, with 13 bases between the two ends. Germline lookup yields CDR1 SGHKS and CDR2 YYEKEE (reference sequence). This CDR3 has 14 residues. The CDR3 DNA reads as TGTGCCAGCACGGGAAAAGGGGCCACCGGGGAGCTGTTTCTT. This encodes CASTGKGATGELFL.

This clonotype was recorded at least ten times. The genes are TRBV3-1 and TRBJ1-2; D ambiguous. The CDR3 sequence is 15 residues long. V was shortened by 0 bases and J by 7 bases, with 15 bases between the two germline ends. The V gene's germline CDR1 is LGHDT and CDR2 YNNKEL (reference sequence). CDR3: CASSQEGMGSAGYTF. The CDR3, as DNA: TGTGCCAGCAGCCAAGAAGGGATGGGCTCGGCTGGCTACACCTTC.

This clonotype was detected many times. The CDR3 bases are TGTGCCAGCAGTTCCCTCTGGGCCGGCGGGAATTCACCCCTCCACTTT. Its translation is CASSSLWAGGNSPLHF. The V call is TRBV6-2 or TRBV6-3, the J call TRBJ1-6, with D hard to call. Trimming left V 4 bases short and J 7 bases short, with 17 bases between. The CDR3 is made up of 16 amino acids. From germline, CDR1 is MNHEY and CDR2 SVGEGT.

This clonotype has at least ten counts. The rearrangement joins TRBV20-1 to TRBJ1-5; D might be TRBD1 (6 bases). The V and J ends lost 5 bases and 3 bases respectively, with 17 bases between them. Germline CDR1 DFQATT, CDR2 SNEGSKA (reference sequence). The CDR3 covers 15 residues. The CDR3 loop reads CSALKGTGSNQPQHF. The CDR3 coding sequence is TGCAGTGCTCTAAAGGGCACAGGGTCCAATCAGCCCCAGCATTTT.

This clonotype was seen many times. The CDR3 reads CASSLRQGVPKAFF. The CDR3, as DNA: TGTGCCAGCAGCTTAAGGCAGGGGGTCCCGAAAGCTTTCTTT. The V call is TRBV11-1, the J call TRBJ1-1; 7 nucleotides align to TRBD1. The CDR3 is 14 amino acids. Germline V CDR1 and CDR2: SGHAT, FQDESV (reference sequence). V shed 2 bases and J 9 bases; nucleotides not matched to a gene: 9.

This chain joins TRBV6-9 and TRBJ1-4; D is possibly TRBD1 (6 bases). The V end lost 3 bases, the J end lost 1 base, and 15 bases lay between the germline ends. CDR1 and CDR2 (germline): MNHGY, SVAAGI. This CDR3 comprises 17 residues. CDR3 loop: CASSYSGGAITNEKLFF. In DNA, the CDR3 is TGTGCCAGCAGTTACTCTGGGGGCGCGATAACTAATGAAAAACTGTTTTTT.

The J gene is TRBJ1-2, the V gene TRBV7-9; no firm D call. The ends were cut back, 1 base at V and 12 bases at J, with 15 bases in the middle. The CDR3 has 13 residues. Germline loops: CDR1 SEHNR, CDR2 FQNEAQ (reference sequence). CDR3 in amino acids: CASSLGDTPEDTF. The CDR3 coding sequence is TGTGCCAGCAGCTTAGGTGACACTCCCGAGGACACCTTC.

This clonotype was counted ten times or more. The chain links TRBV11-2 to TRBJ1-1, with D unclear. Per germline, CDR1 SGHAT and CDR2 FQNNGV. V shed 1 base and J shed 2 bases, with 14 bases lying between them. There are 16 residues in the CDR3. The DNA of the CDR3 is TGTGCCAGCAGCTTAGGTGAGTGGCACCACAACACTGAAGCTTTCTTT. Residues: CASSLGEWHHNTEAFF.